Given below is one T cell receptor (beta chain) in context. This CDR3 comprises 16 residues. The germline V gene encodes CDR1 SGHDN and CDR2 FVKESK. With 4 bases clipped from V and 3 bases from J, the junction kept 9 bases outside the gene matches. These data belong to a study of neoadjuvant anti-PD-1 for oral cavity cancer. Time point described: after neoadjuvant nivolumab, at surgical resection. Profiled with immunoSEQ multiplex PCR; TCRdb holds only in-frame clones, not every one. This sample has some 10,000 clones, with roughly 61% found just once. The TCR was taken from a person aged 35-79 years with oral cavity squamous cell carcinoma. The sample was PBMCs, taken after nivolumab (anti-PD-1) treatment. The J gene is TRBJ2-7, the V gene TRBV14; TRBD1 aligns across 10 bases. The DNA of the CDR3 is TGTGCCAGCAGCCGCGACAGGGGGCAGAGTGGCTACGAGCAGTACTTC. Encoded protein: CASSRDRGQSGYEQYF.